A selection of T cell receptor beta chains follows, all from one sample in a study of T cells in Graves' hyperthyroidism and ophthalmopathy. TCRdb fed the multiplex PCR reads into MiXCR, producing one record per CDR3 protein. Of around 540,000 distinct CDR3 sequences in the sample, approximately 44% were seen once. The sample was peripheral blood or thyroid tissue (not recorded which). These receptors originate from a woman aged 18-30 years with Graves' hyperthyroidism. CDR3s include the opening cysteine and the closing phenylalanine or tryptophan. A D gene is named only where the DNA matches it firmly. Rows give clone size only sometimes, using once, few, many, or a class for an expanded clone.

V: TRBV13; D: NA; size: few; J: TRBJ1-2; CDR3: CASSAGTVRGYTF; DNA: TGTGCCAGCAGCGCCGGGACCGTTAGGGGCTACACCTTC
V: TRBV12-3/TRBV12-4; D: NA; size: once; J: TRBJ1-2; CDR3: CAGTRRGNYGYTF; DNA: TGTGCCGGCACCCGCAGGGGTAACTATGGCTACACCTTC
V: TRBV2; D: NA; size: NA; J: TRBJ1-5; CDR3: CASSEWTSNQPQHF; DNA: TGTGCCAGCAGTGAGTGGACAAGCAATCAGCCCCAGCATTTT
V: TRBV10-1; D: NA; size: few; J: TRBJ1-1; CDR3: CASSAGSSRGKAFF; DNA: TGCGCCAGCAGTGCGGGGTCCTCAAGGGGTAAAGCTTTCTTT
V: TRBV2; D: NA; size: few; J: TRBJ2-7; CDR3: CASSDQRASYEQYF; DNA: TGTGCCAGCAGTGACCAGCGCGCCTCCTACGAGCAGTACTTC
V: TRBV6-6; D: TRBD1; size: few; J: TRBJ2-5; CDR3: CASKTGDQETQYF; DNA: TGTGCCAGCAAAACAGGGGACCAAGAGACCCAGTACTTC
V: TRBV15; D: TRBD1; size: many; J: TRBJ2-7; CDR3: CATSSPGQGTYEQYF; DNA: TGTGCCACCAGCAGTCCGGGACAGGGGACCTACGAGCAGTACTTC
V: TRBV19; D: TRBD1; size: once; J: TRBJ2-3; CDR3: CASRPPGTETDTQYF; DNA: TGTGCCAGTCGCCCACCCGGGACAGAAACAGATACGCAGTATTTT
V: TRBV24-1; D: TRBD2; size: NA; J: TRBJ2-7; CDR3: CATSVLTSGGTYEQYF; DNA: TGTGCCACCAGTGTCCTGACTAGCGGGGGAACCTACGAGCAGTACTTC
V: TRBV2; D: NA; size: NA; J: TRBJ2-7; CDR3: CASSESSGYISYEQYF; DNA: TGTGCCAGCAGTGAGTCCAGCGGGTATATTTCCTACGAGCAGTACTTC
V: TRBV20-1; D: NA; size: NA; J: TRBJ1-4; CDR3: CSASFEKLFF; DNA: TGCAGTGCTAGCTTTGAAAAACTGTTTTTT
V: TRBV7-2; D: TRBD1; size: NA; J: TRBJ2-7; CDR3: CASSYRDRGGDEQYF; DNA: TGTGCCAGCAGCTACCGGGACAGGGGTGGGGACGAGCAGTACTTC
V: TRBV25-1; D: TRBD1; size: NA; J: TRBJ1-1; CDR3: CASLDRATEAFF; DNA: TGTGCCAGCTTGGACAGGGCCACTGAAGCTTTCTTT
V: TRBV7-2; D: TRBD1; size: NA; J: TRBJ1-5; CDR3: CASSRRTGGNQPQHF; DNA: TGTGCCAGCAGCCGAAGGACAGGGGGGAATCAGCCCCAGCATTTT
V: TRBV6-6; D: TRBD1; size: few; J: TRBJ1-3; CDR3: CASRVDRGQGNTIYF; DNA: TGTGCCAGCAGGGTAGACAGGGGGCAAGGAAACACCATATATTTT
V: TRBV12-3/TRBV12-4; D: NA; size: few; J: TRBJ1-3; CDR3: CASSFAGLSGNTIYF; DNA: TGTGCCAGCAGTTTCGCGGGACTCTCTGGAAACACCATATATTTT
V: TRBV11-2; D: TRBD1; size: NA; J: TRBJ2-7; CDR3: CASGRQGMNEQYF; DNA: TGTGCCAGCGGCCGACAGGGGATGAACGAGCAGTACTTC
V: TRBV2; D: NA; size: once; J: TRBJ1-3; CDR3: CASTGRDTIYF; DNA: TGTGCCAGCACCGGTAGGGACACCATATATTTT
V: TRBV7-2; D: TRBD1; size: NA; J: TRBJ1-2; CDR3: CASSRDRGHAYGYTF; DNA: TGTGCCAGCAGCAGAGACAGGGGGCACGCCTATGGCTACACCTTC
V: TRBV7-2; D: NA; size: many; J: TRBJ1-2; CDR3: CASSSTEHYGYTF; DNA: TGTGCCAGCAGTTCGACAGAACACTATGGCTACACCTTC
V: TRBV9; D: NA; size: many; J: TRBJ2-7; CDR3: CASSPGTASYEQYF; DNA: TGTGCCAGCAGCCCCGGGACTGCCTCCTACGAGCAGTACTTC
V: TRBV10-3; D: NA; size: many; J: TRBJ2-7; CDR3: CAISVPSRSYEQYF; DNA: TGTGCCATCAGTGTCCCTAGCAGATCCTACGAGCAGTACTTC
V: TRBV7-6; D: NA; size: NA; J: TRBJ2-7; CDR3: CASSLGQGLDEQYF; DNA: TGTGCCAGCAGCTTAGGGCAGGGGCTGGACGAGCAGTACTTC
V: TRBV20-1; D: TRBD1; size: NA; J: TRBJ2-5; CDR3: CSAKAGTAQETQYF; DNA: TGCAGTGCTAAAGCTGGGACAGCCCAAGAGACCCAGTACTTC
V: TRBV20-1; D: TRBD1; size: NA; J: TRBJ2-7; CDR3: CSARASRTGEGYEQYF; DNA: TGCAGTGCTAGAGCTTCTAGGACAGGGGAAGGCTACGAGCAGTACTTC
V: TRBV29-1; D: NA; size: NA; J: TRBJ2-7; CDR3: CSVGPQNYEQYF; DNA: TGCAGCGTCGGTCCCCAGAACTACGAGCAGTACTTC